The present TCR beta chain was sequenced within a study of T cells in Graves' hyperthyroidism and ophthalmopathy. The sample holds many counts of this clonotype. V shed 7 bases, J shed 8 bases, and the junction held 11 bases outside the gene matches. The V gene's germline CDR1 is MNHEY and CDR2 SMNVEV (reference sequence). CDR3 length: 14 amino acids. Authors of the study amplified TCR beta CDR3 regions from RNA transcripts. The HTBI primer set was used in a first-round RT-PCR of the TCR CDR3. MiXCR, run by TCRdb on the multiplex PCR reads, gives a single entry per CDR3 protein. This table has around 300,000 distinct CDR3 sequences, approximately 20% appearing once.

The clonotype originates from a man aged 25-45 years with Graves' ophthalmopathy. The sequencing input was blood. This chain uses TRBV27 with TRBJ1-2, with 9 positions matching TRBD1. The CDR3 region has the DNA TGTGCCAGCACGCCGGGCGGGACAGGGACGGGCTACACCTTC. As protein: CASTPGGTGTGYTF.